The sequence of this TCR beta chain was determined in a study of blood T cell repertoires in COVID-19. In the study overall: Spain, Italy and the United States supplied samples that represented acute and convalescent COVID-19. T cells, B-cell-depleted T cells, or PBMCs supplied cDNA or gDNA.

Trimming pared 1 base from V and 3 bases from J, leaving 13 bases between. The germline CDR1 and CDR2 sequences are SGHTA and FQGTGA. The CDR3 is 15 residues long. Original processing methods: Using reference gene primer amplification, nucleated cell counts were estimated. This table comes from immunoSEQ multiplex PCR, and its TCRdb copy is limited to in-frame clones, with some not included. V and J calls and clone size are as listed in that table; D and trimming were resolved from the DNA. The table records 300,000 to 400,000 clones, 87% of them present only once. This sequence originates from a man younger than 45 with COVID-19, enrolled during active disease. This chain links TRBV7-3 with TRBJ2-7, with D perhaps matching TRBD2 (6 bases). Sequences were obtained from peripheral blood. This chain's CDR3 is CASSLNGGALYEQYF. The DNA of the CDR3 is TGTGCCAGCAGCTTAAACGGCGGGGCCCTCTACGAGCAGTACTTC.